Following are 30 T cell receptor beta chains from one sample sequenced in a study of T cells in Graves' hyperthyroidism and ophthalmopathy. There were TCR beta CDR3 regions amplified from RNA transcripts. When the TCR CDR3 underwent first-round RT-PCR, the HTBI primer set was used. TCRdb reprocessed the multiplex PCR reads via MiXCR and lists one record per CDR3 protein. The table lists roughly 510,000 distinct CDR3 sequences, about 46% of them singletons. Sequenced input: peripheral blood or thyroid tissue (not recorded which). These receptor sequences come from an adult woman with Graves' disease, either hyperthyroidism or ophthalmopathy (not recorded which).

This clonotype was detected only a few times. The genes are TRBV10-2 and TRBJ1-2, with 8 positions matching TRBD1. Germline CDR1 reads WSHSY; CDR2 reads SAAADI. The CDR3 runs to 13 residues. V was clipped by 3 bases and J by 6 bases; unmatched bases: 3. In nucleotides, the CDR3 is TGCGCCAGCAGTGATGGGGACAGGCATGGCTACACCTTC. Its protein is CASSDGDRHGYTF.

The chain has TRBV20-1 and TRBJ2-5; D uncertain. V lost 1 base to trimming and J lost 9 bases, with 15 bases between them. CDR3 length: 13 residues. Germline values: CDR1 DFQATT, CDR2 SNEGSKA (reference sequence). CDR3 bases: TGCAGTGCTAGAGTGGGTAGCAATCAGCCCCAGTACTTC. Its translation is CSARVGSNQPQYF.

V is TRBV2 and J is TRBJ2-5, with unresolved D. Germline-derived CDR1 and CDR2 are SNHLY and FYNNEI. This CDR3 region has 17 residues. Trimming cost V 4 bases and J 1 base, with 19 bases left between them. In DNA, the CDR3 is TGTGCCAGCAGTGTTGGTGTAGGTCAAGTGGGCCAAGAGACCCAGTACTTC. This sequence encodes CASSVGVGQVGQETQYF.

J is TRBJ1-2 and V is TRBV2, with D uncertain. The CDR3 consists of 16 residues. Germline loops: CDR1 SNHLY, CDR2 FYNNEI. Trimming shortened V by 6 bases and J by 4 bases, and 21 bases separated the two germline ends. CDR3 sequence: CASSIRRGAEGYGYTF. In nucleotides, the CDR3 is TGTGCCAGCAGCATCCGACGGGGAGCTGAAGGCTATGGCTACACCTTC.

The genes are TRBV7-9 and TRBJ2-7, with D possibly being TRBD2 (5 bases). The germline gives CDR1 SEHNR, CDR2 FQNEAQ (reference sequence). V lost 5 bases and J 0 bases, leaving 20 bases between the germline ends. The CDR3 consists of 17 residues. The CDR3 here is CASSPRGNTRSSYEQYF. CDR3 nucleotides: TGTGCCAGCAGCCCGAGAGGGAACACTAGGAGCTCCTACGAGCAGTACTTC.

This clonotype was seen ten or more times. CDR3 sequence: CSARLTGLPNSPLHF. The CDR3 region has the DNA TGCAGTGCTAGACTTACGGGTCTGCCAAATTCACCCCTCCACTTT. V and J are TRBV20-1 and TRBJ1-6; D is unclear. The CDR3 is 15 amino acids. The germline V and J ends were trimmed by 2 bases and 7 bases, with 15 bases remaining between them. Germline loops: CDR1 DFQATT, CDR2 SNEGSKA (reference sequence).

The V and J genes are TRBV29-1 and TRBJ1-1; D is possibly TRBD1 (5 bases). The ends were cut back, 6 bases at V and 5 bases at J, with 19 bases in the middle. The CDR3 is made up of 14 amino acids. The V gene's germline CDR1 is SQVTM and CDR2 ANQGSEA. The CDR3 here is CSVIITGEGTEAFF. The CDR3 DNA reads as TGCAGCGTCATCATAACGGGGGAGGGTACTGAAGCTTTCTTT.

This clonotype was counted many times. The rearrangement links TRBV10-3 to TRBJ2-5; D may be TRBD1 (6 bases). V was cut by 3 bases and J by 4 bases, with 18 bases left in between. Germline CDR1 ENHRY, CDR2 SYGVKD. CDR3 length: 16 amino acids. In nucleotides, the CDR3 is TGTGCCATCAGTGACACAGGGAGTCCGGCGGGAGAGACCCAGTACTTC. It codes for CAISDTGSPAGETQYF.

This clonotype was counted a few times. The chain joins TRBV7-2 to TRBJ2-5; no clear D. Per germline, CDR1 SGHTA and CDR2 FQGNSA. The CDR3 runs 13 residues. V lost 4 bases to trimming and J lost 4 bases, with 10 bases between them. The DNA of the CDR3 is TGTGCCAGCAGCTCCCGATGGGTAGAGACCCAGTACTTC. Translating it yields CASSSRWVETQYF.

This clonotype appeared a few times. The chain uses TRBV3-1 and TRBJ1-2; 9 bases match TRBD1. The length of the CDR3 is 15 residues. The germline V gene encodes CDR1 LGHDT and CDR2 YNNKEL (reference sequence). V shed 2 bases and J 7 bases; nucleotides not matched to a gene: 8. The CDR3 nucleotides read TGTGCCAGCAGCCAAACGTGGGGACAGGGTACTGGCTACACCTTC. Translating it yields CASSQTWGQGTGYTF.

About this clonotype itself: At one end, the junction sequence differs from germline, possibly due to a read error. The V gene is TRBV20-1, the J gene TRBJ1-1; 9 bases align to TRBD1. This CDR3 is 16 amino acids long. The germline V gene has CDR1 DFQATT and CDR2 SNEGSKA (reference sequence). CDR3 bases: TGTAGTGCTAGTAGGACAGGGGCCGAAGTGAACACTGAAGCTTTCTTT. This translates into CSASRTGAEVNTEAFF.

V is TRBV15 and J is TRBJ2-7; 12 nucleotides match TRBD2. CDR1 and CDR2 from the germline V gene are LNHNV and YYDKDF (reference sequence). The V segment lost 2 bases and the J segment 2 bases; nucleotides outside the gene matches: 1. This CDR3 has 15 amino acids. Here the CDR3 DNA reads TGTGCCACCAGCAGACGGACTAGCGGGACCTACGAGCAGTACTTC. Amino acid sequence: CATSRRTSGTYEQYF. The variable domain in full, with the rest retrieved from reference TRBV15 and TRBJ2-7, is DAMVIQNPRYQVTQFGKPVTLSCSQTLNHNVMYWYQQKSSQAPKLLFHYYDKDFNNEADTPDNFQSRRPNTSFCFLDIRSPGLGDTAMYLCATSRRTSGTYEQYFGPGTRLTVT.

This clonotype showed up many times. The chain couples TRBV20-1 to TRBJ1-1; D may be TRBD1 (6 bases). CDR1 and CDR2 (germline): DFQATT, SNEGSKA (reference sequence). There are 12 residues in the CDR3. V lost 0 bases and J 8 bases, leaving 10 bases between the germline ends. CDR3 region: CSARDQGPEAFF. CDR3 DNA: TGCAGTGCTAGAGATCAGGGGCCGGAAGCTTTCTTT.

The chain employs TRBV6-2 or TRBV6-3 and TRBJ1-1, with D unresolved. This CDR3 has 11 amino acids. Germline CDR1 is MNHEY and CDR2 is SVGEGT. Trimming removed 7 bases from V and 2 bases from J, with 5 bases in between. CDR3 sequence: CASNRNTEAFF. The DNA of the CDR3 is TGTGCCAGCAACCGTAACACTGAAGCTTTCTTT.

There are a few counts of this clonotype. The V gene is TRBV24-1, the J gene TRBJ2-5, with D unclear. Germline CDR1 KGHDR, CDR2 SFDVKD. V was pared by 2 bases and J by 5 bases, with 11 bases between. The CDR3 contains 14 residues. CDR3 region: CATSDWWLGETQYF. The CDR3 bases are TGTGCCACCAGTGATTGGTGGCTGGGGGAGACCCAGTACTTC.

As DNA, the CDR3 is TGCAGTGCTAACCCTGGGACAGGCGAGCAGTACTTC. It encodes CSANPGTGEQYF. The chain employs TRBV20-1 and TRBJ2-7, with TRBD1 matching over 8 bases. The CDR3 consists of 12 residues. J gave up 6 bases and V 4 bases, and 5 bases lay outside the gene matches. CDR1 and CDR2 (germline): DFQATT, SNEGSKA (reference sequence).

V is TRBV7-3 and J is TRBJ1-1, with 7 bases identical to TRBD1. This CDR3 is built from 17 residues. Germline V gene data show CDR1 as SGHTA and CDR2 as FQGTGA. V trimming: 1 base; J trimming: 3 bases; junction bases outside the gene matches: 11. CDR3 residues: CASSLRDRTLNHTEAFF. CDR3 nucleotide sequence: TGTGCCAGCAGCTTAAGGGACAGAACTCTCAATCACACTGAAGCTTTCTTT.

CDR3 sequence (DNA): TGTGCCAGCAGGGGTACACAGGAGCGCTACACCTTC. This codes for CASRGTQERYTF. V is TRBV7-6 and J is TRBJ1-2; a possible D gene is TRBD1 (5 bases). Germline CDR1 SGHVS, CDR2 FNYEAQ. The CDR3 loop spans 12 amino acids. V was shortened by 6 bases and J by 9 bases, with 14 bases between the two germline ends.

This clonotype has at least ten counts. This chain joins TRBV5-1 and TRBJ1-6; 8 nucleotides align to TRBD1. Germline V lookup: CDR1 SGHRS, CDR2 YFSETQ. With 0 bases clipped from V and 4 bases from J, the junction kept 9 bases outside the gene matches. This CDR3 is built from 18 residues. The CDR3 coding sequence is TGCGCCAGCAGCTTGGGCACAGGGGGTGATATATATAATTCACCCCTCCACTTT. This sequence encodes CASSLGTGGDIYNSPLHF.

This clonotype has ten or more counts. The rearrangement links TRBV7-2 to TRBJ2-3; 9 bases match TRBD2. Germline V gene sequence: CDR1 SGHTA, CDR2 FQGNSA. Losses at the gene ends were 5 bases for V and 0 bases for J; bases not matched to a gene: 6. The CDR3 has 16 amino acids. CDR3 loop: CASSQPGLASTDTQYF. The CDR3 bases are TGTGCCAGCAGCCAACCTGGACTAGCGAGCACAGATACGCAGTATTTT.

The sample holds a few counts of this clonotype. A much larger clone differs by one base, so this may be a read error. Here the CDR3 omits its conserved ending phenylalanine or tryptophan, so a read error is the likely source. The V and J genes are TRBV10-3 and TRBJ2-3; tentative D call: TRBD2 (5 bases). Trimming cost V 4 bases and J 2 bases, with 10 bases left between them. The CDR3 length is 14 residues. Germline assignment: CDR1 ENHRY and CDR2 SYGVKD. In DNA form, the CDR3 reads TGTGCCATCAGTGGCAGCGGAACCACAGATACGCAGTATCTT. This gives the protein CAISGSGTTDTQYL.

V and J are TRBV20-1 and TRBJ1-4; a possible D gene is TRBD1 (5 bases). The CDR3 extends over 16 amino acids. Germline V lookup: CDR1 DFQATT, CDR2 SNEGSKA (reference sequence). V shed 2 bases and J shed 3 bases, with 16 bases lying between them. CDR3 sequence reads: CSARNRFWMANEKLFF. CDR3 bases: TGCAGTGCTAGAAACAGGTTTTGGATGGCTAATGAAAAACTGTTTTTT.

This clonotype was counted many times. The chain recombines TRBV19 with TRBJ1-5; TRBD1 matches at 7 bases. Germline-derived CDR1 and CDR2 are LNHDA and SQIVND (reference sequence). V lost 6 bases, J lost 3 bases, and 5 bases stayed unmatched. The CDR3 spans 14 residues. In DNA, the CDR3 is TGTGCCAGTAGGCGGGACAGCCCCAATCAGCCCCAGCATTTT. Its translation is CASRRDSPNQPQHF.

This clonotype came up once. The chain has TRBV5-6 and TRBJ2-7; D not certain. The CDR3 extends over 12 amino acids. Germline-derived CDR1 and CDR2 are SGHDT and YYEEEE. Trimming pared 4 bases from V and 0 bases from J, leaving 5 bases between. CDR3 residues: CASSAYSYEQYF. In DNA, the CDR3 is TGTGCCAGCAGCGCGTACTCCTACGAGCAGTACTTC.

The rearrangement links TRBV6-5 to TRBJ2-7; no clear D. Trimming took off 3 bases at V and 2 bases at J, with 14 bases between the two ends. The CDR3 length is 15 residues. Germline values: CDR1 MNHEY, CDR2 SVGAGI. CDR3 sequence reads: CASSYIQDAAYEQYF. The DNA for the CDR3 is TGTGCCAGCAGTTATATCCAGGACGCAGCCTACGAGCAGTACTTC.

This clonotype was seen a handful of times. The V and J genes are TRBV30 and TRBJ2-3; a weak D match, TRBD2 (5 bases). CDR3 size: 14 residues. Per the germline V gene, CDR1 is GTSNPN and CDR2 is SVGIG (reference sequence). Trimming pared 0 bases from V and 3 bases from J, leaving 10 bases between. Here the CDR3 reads CAWSVQRRTDTQYF. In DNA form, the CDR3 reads TGTGCCTGGAGTGTACAGCGGCGGACAGATACGCAGTATTTT. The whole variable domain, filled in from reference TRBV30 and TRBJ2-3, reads SQTIHQWPATLVQPVGSPLSLECTVEGTSNPNLYWYRQAAGRGLQLLFYSVGIGQISSEVPQNLSASRPQDRQFILSSKKLLLSDSGFYLCAWSVQRRTDTQYFGPGTRLTVL.

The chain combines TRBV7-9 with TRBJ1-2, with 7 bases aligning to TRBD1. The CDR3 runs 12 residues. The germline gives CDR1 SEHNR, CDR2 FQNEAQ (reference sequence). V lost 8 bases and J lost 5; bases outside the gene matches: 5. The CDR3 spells CASGGTAYGYTF. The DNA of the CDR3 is TGTGCCAGCGGCGGGACAGCTTATGGCTACACCTTC.

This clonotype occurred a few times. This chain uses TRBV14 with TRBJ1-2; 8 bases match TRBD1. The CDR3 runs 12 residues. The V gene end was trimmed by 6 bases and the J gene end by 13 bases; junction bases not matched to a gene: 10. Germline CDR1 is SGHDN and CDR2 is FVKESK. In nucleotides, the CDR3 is TGTGCCAGCAGTCCGGACAGGGATGGTCGCACCTTC. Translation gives CASSPDRDGRTF.

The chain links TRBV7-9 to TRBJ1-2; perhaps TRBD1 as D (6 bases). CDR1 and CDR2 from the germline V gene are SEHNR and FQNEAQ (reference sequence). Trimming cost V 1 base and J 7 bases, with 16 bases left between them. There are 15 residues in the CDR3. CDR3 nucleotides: TGTGCCAGCAGCTTAGTTGGGCCAGGGGCTGGTGGCTACACCTTC. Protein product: CASSLVGPGAGGYTF.

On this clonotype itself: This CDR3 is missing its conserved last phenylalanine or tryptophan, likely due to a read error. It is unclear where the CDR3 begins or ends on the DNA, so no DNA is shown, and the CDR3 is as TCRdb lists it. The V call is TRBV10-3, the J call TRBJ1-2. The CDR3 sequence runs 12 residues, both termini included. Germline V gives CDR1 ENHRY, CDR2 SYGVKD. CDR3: CAISPPGLGFIY.